These 20 T cell receptor beta chains were sequenced from one sample in a study of T cells in localized non-small cell lung cancer (dated by TCRdb to the early 2020s). The protocol used for the library was the immunoSEQ multiplex PCR assay. TCRdb obtained this table from immuneACCESS and retained in-frame rearrangements with V and J assigned. These tables miss some clones; where compared with another copy, unresolved V genes account for less than half of the shortfall, and the remainder is unexplained. The sample has some 50,000 clones on record, more than 85% of them singletons. The ten top clones hold 15% to 20% of the sample. The sample was PBMCs, taken before any cancer treatment. These receptors were obtained from a female donor with stage II lung adenocarcinoma.

This chain connects TRBV7-2 to TRBJ1-4; tentative D call: TRBD1 (5 bases). CDR1 is SGHTA, CDR2 FQGNSA, per germline. With 5 bases removed from V and 8 bases from J, the gap between germline ends came to 24 bases. This CDR3 is built from 17 residues. The CDR3 region has the DNA TGTGCCAGCAGCCGGGGGGATAGGGCGCCGATTGAGGAAAAACTGTTTTTT. This gives the protein CASSRGDRAPIEEKLFF.

The CDR3 nucleotides are TGTGCCAGCAGCCGCGGGCTGCAAGAGACCCAGTACTTC. It translates to CASSRGLQETQYF. This chain connects TRBV14 to TRBJ2-5, with D perhaps matching TRBD2 (5 bases). Trimming stripped 4 bases from V and 2 bases from J, with 8 bases between. CDR3 length: 13 residues. Germline lookup yields CDR1 SGHDN and CDR2 FVKESK.

This chain links TRBV19 with TRBJ2-3; 11 bases are shared with TRBD2. V was clipped by 4 bases and J by 4 bases; unmatched bases: 7. Germline V gene sequence: CDR1 LNHDA, CDR2 SQIVND (reference sequence). The CDR3 length is 16 residues. The CDR3 region is CASSTVSGGASDTQYF. CDR3 in DNA: TGTGCCAGTAGTACCGTTAGCGGGGGGGCCTCAGATACGCAGTATTTT.

The chain carries TRBV5-4 and TRBJ1-2; D ambiguous. The CDR3 has 13 amino acids. The V end was cut by 0 bases, the J end by 6 bases, with 9 bases between. Germline CDR1 SGHNT, CDR2 YYREEE (reference sequence). Here the CDR3 reads CASSLGARDGYTF. The CDR3, as DNA: TGTGCCAGCAGCTTGGGGGCTCGGGATGGCTACACCTTC.

The chain joins TRBV19 to TRBJ1-1; unclear D gene. The CDR3 covers 11 residues. V was shortened by 2 bases and J by 5 bases, with 3 bases between the two germline ends. Germline V gene lookup returns CDR1 LNHDA and CDR2 SQIVND (reference sequence). CDR3 sequence reads: CASSIWTEAFF. The CDR3 DNA is TGTGCCAGTAGTATATGGACTGAAGCTTTCTTT. The whole variable domain, remainder taken from reference TRBV19 and TRBJ1-1, is DGGITQSPKYLFRKEGQNVTLSCEQNLNHDAMYWYRQDPGQGLRLIYYSQIVNDFQKGDIAEGYSVSREKKESFPLTVTSAQKNPTAFYLCASSIWTEAFFGQGTRLTVV.

This chain connects TRBV5-4 to TRBJ2-3; D remains unclear. Trimming removed 4 bases at V and 0 bases at J, with 12 bases between. Germline-derived CDR1 and CDR2 are SGHNT and YYREEE (reference sequence). This CDR3 is built from 15 residues. The CDR3 region is CASSPQGFSTDTQYF. The CDR3 bases are TGTGCCAGCAGCCCTCAAGGCTTTAGCACAGATACGCAGTATTTT.

This chain uses TRBV5-1 with TRBJ2-7, with 11 nucleotides matching TRBD1. Germline CDR1 SGHRS, CDR2 YFSETQ. V trimming: 5 bases; J trimming: 2 bases; junction bases outside the gene matches: 3. This CDR3 contains 14 residues. The CDR3 sequence is CASSPGQGAYEQYF. CDR3 coding DNA: TGCGCCAGCAGTCCGGGACAGGGGGCCTACGAGCAGTACTTC. Full variable domain (outside the CDR3, taken from reference TRBV5-1 and TRBJ2-7): KAGVTQTPRYLIKTRGQQVTLSCSPISGHRSVSWYQQTPGQGLQFLFEYFSETQRNKGNFPGRFSGRQFSNSRSEMNVSTLELGDSALYLCASSPGQGAYEQYFGPGTRLTVT.

The gene calls are TRBV10-2 and TRBJ2-7, with TRBD1 matching 7 bases. After removal of 6 bases from V and 0 bases from J, the junction contained 8 bases not matched to a gene. The CDR3 totals 15 residues. CDR1 and CDR2 (germline): WSHSY, SAAADI. Here the CDR3 reads CASSTTGVGSYEQYF. In nucleotides, the CDR3 is TGCGCCAGCAGCACCACAGGGGTGGGCTCCTACGAGCAGTACTTC.

The CDR3, as DNA: TGTGCCAGCAGCGGGCAGGGGCCTGGCACTGAAGCTTTCTTT. Its protein is CASSGQGPGTEAFF. The chain recombines TRBV7-3 with TRBJ1-1, with D possibly TRBD1 on 6 matching bases. The CDR3 contains 14 residues. Trimming cost V 5 bases and J 4 bases, with 14 bases left between them. Germline V gene lookup returns CDR1 SGHTA and CDR2 FQGTGA. Complete variable domain (other parts from reference TRBV7-3 and TRBJ1-1): GAGVSQTPSNKVTEKGKYVELRCDPISGHTALYWYRQSLGQGPEFLIYFQGTGAADDSGLPNDRFFAVRPEGSVSTLKIQRTERGDSAVYLCASSGQGPGTEAFFGQGTRLTVV.

This rearrangement joins TRBV19 to TRBJ1-2, with a possible D match to TRBD1 (5 bases). Trimming stripped 0 bases from V and 4 bases from J, with 12 bases between. CDR3 length: 15 residues. Germline CDR1 LNHDA, CDR2 SQIVND (reference sequence). CDR3 region: CASSIDLGRLYGYTF. The CDR3 bases are TGTGCCAGTAGTATAGATCTGGGACGGCTCTATGGCTACACCTTC.

V gene TRBV5-1 combines with J gene TRBJ1-1; 9 positions match TRBD1. J lost 7 bases, V lost 7 bases, and 2 bases had no gene match. The V gene's germline CDR1 is SGHRS and CDR2 YFSETQ. This CDR3 has 11 residues. The CDR3 nucleotides are TGCGCCAGCCGGGACAGGGATGAAGCTTTCTTT. Translated, it gives CASRDRDEAFF. Filled out from reference TRBV5-1 and TRBJ1-1, the complete variable domain reads KAGVTQTPRYLIKTRGQQVTLSCSPISGHRSVSWYQQTPGQGLQFLFEYFSETQRNKGNFPGRFSGRQFSNSRSEMNVSTLELGDSALYLCASRDRDEAFFGQGTRLTVV.

The J gene is TRBJ2-6, the V gene TRBV29-1; D gene ambiguous. The CDR3 length is 16 residues. Trimming removed 7 bases at V and 0 bases at J, with 16 bases between. Germline loops: CDR1 SQVTM, CDR2 ANQGSEA. CDR3 sequence reads: CSAQFPSYSGANVLTF. Here the CDR3 DNA reads TGCAGCGCCCAATTCCCCAGCTACTCTGGGGCCAACGTCCTGACTTTC.

CDR3 nucleotide sequence: TGTGCCAGCAACCTGGCGCCCCGAGATATGAACACTGAAGCTTTCTTT. This gives the protein CASNLAPRDMNTEAFF. V gene TRBV28 combines with J gene TRBJ1-1; D unclear. There are 16 residues in the CDR3. Trimming took off 7 bases at V and 0 bases at J, with 18 bases between the two ends. CDR1 is MDHEN and CDR2 is SYDVKM in the germline V gene.

The chain links TRBV6-1 to TRBJ1-3; the D gene is possibly TRBD1 (5 bases). Trimming left V 3 bases short and J 0 bases short, with 12 bases between. The CDR3 sequence is 16 residues long. Germline loops: CDR1 MNHNS, CDR2 SASEGT. This chain's CDR3 is CASSDEGHLSGNTIYF. CDR3 nucleotide sequence: TGTGCCAGCAGTGATGAGGGGCACCTCTCTGGAAACACCATATATTTT.

This clone was seen just once. The chain has TRBV7-3 and TRBJ2-1, with D uncertain. The CDR3 totals 15 residues. The V gene lost 0 bases and the J gene lost 0 bases, with 6 bases spanning the gap. Germline CDR1 is SGHTA and CDR2 is FQGTGA. DNA of the CDR3: TGTGCCAGCAGCTTAACAGCGAGCTCCTACAATGAGCAGTTCTTC. Protein sequence: CASSLTASSYNEQFF.

The gene calls are TRBV25-1 and TRBJ1-4; D remains unclear. The CDR3 length is 16 residues. Germline V gene lookup returns CDR1 MGHDK and CDR2 SYGVNS. The germline V and J ends were trimmed by 4 bases and 8 bases, with 20 bases remaining between them. CDR3 DNA sequence: TGTGCCAGCAGTGGTGCTCGAGTCTGGAGGGAGGAAAAACTGTTTTTT. Protein: CASSGARVWREEKLFF. Variable domain in full (rest from reference TRBV25-1 and TRBJ1-4): EADIYQTPRYLVIGTGKKITLECSQTMGHDKMYWYQQDPGMELHLIHYSYGVNSTEKGDLSSESTVSRIRTEHFPLTLESARPSHTSQYLCASSGARVWREEKLFFGSGTQLSVL.

V usage is TRBV5-1 and J usage is TRBJ2-5; D remains ambiguous. The CDR3 length is 14 residues. From germline, CDR1 is SGHRS and CDR2 YFSETQ. Deletions cut 4 bases from V and 0 bases from J, with 10 bases between. For the CDR3, the DNA is TGCGCCAGCAGCCCGTATATTCACCAAGAGACCCAGTACTTC. This gives the protein CASSPYIHQETQYF.

The chain combines TRBV7-9 with TRBJ2-7, with D maybe TRBD1 (6 bases). The CDR3 has 13 amino acids. The V and J ends lost 3 bases and 3 bases respectively, with 9 bases between them. Germline-derived CDR1 and CDR2 are SEHNR and FQNEAQ (reference sequence). The CDR3 loop is CASSLGAGYEQYF. The CDR3 nucleotides read TGTGCCAGCAGCTTGGGGGCAGGCTACGAGCAGTACTTC.

The chain couples TRBV5-4 to TRBJ2-1; 10 bases agree with TRBD1. The germline CDR1 and CDR2 sequences are SGHNT and YYREEE (reference sequence). V was pared by 6 bases and J by 2 bases, with 11 bases of the junction left unmatched. The length of the CDR3 is 17 residues. For the CDR3, the DNA is TGTGCCAGCAACACCGGGACAGGGGTCCCAGCCTACAATGAGCAGTTCTTC. Translated: CASNTGTGVPAYNEQFF.

The chain employs TRBV7-2 and TRBJ1-2; tentatively, D is TRBD1 (6 bases). In germline, CDR1 is SGHTA, CDR2 FQGNSA. The CDR3 has 14 amino acids. V was trimmed by 2 bases and J by 8 bases, leaving 15 bases between them. CDR3 region: CASSLTPQGRGYTF. As DNA, the CDR3 is TGTGCCAGCAGCTTAACCCCACAGGGTAGGGGCTACACCTTC.